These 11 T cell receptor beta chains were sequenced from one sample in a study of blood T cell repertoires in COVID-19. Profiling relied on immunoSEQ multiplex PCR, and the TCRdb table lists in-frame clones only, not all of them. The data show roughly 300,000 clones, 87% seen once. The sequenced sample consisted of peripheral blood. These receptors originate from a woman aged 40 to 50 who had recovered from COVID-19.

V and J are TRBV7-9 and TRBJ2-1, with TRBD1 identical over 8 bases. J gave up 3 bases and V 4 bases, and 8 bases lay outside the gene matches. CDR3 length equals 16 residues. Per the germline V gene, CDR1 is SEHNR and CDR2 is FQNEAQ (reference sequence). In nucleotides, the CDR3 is TGTGCCAGCAGCTCCCCGGACAGGGCGCACTACAATGAGCAGTTCTTC. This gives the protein CASSSPDRAHYNEQFF.

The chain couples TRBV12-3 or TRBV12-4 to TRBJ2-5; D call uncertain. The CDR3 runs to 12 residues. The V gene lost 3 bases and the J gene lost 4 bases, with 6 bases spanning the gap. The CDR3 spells CASSFLRETQYF. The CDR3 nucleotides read TGTGCCAGCAGTTTTCTCCGAGAGACCCAGTACTTC.

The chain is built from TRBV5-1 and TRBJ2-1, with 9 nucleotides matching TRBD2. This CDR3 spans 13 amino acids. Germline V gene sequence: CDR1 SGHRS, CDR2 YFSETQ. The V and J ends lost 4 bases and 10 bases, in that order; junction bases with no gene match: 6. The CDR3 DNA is TGCGCCAGCAGCGTGGGACTAGCCAACGAGCAGTTCTTC. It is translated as CASSVGLANEQFF.

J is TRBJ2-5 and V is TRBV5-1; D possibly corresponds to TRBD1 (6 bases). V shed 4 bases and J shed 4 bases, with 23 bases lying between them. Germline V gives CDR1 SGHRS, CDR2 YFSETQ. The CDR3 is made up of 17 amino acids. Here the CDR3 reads CASSAPPGTTRGETQYF. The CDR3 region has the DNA TGCGCCAGCAGCGCCCCCCCGGGGACAACTAGGGGAGAGACCCAGTACTTC.

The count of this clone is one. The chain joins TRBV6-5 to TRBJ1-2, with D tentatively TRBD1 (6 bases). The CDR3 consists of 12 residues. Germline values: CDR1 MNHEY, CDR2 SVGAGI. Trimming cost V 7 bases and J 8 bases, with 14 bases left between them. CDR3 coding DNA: TGTGCCAGCACGAGACAGGAGCACGGCTACACCTTC. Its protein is CASTRQEHGYTF.

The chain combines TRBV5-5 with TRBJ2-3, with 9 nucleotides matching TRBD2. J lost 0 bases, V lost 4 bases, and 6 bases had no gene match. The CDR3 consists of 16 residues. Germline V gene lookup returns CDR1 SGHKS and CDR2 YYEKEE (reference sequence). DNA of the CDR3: TGTGCCAGCAGCCCCTTAGCGGGAGCTAGCACAGATACGCAGTATTTT. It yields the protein CASSPLAGASTDTQYF.

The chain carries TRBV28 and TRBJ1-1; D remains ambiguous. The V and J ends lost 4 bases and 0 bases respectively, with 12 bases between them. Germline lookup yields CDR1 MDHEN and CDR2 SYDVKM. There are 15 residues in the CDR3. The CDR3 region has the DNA TGTGCCAGCAGTTCCGGGTTGGGTTTGAACACTGAAGCTTTCTTT. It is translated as CASSSGLGLNTEAFF.

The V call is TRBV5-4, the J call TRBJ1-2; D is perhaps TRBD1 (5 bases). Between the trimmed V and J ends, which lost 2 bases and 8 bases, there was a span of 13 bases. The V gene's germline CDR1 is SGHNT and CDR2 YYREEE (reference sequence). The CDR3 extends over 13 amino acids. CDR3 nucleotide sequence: TGTGCCAGCAGCTTAATACAGGCAGACGGCTACACCTTC. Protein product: CASSLIQADGYTF.

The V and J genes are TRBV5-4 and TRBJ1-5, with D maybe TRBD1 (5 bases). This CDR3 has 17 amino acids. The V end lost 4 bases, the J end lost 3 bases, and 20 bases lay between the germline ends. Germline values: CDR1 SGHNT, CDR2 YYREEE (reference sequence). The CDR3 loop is CASSRRWGPQDNQPQHF. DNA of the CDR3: TGTGCCAGCAGCCGGAGATGGGGCCCCCAAGACAATCAGCCCCAGCATTTT.

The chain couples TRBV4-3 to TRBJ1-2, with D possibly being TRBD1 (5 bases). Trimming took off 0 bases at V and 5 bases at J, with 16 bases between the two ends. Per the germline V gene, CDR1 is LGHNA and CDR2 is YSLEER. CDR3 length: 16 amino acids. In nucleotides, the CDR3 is TGCGCCAGCAGCCAAGATCTCCCCGGGGGGATATATGGCTACACCTTC. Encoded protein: CASSQDLPGGIYGYTF.

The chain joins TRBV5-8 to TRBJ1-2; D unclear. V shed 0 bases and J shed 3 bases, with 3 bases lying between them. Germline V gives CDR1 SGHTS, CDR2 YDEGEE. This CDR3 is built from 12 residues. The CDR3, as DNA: TGTGCCAGCAGCTTGGCGTACTATGGCTACACCTTC. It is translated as CASSLAYYGYTF. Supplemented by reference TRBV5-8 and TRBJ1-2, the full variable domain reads EAGVTQSPTHLIKTRGQQATLRCSPISGHTSVYWYQQALGLGLQFLLWYDEGEERNRGNFPPRFSGRQFPNYSSELNVNALELEDSALYLCASSLAYYGYTFGSGTRLTVV.